The TCR beta chain under discussion was sequenced for a study of cytomegalovirus exposure and HLA in healthy donors. Whole-study context: The study placed approximately 81% of its 398 genotyped donors in the Caucasian-associated ancestry cluster. Study findings and constraints: Within the data, a cluster of highly shared sequence variants was likely a sequencing artifact. Relative to the approximately 700-donor mean, N-insertions were reportedly fewer in an Asian-associated ancestry cluster in a later analysis.

PCR employed 60 Vbeta and 13 Jbeta primers. The data were produced by immunoSEQ multiplex PCR, yet TCRdb's version contains in-frame clones alone and is incomplete. The sample shows around 140,000 clones, approximately 77% of them seen only once. The junction had 6 bases not matched to a gene; V was cut back by 1 base and J by 8 bases. The CDR3 is made up of 15 amino acids. Germline CDR1 LGHNA, CDR2 YNFKEQ. On this clone: The antigen remains unidentified.

This TCR derives from a woman in her thirties or forties in good health and CMV-seronegative. Source material: PBMCs. The V gene is TRBV4-2, the J gene TRBJ1-4; 8 bases line up with TRBD1. Written as DNA, the CDR3 is TGTGCCAGCAGCCAAGGCACAGGGGGACGGGAAAAACTGTTTTTT. This codes for CASSQGTGGREKLFF.